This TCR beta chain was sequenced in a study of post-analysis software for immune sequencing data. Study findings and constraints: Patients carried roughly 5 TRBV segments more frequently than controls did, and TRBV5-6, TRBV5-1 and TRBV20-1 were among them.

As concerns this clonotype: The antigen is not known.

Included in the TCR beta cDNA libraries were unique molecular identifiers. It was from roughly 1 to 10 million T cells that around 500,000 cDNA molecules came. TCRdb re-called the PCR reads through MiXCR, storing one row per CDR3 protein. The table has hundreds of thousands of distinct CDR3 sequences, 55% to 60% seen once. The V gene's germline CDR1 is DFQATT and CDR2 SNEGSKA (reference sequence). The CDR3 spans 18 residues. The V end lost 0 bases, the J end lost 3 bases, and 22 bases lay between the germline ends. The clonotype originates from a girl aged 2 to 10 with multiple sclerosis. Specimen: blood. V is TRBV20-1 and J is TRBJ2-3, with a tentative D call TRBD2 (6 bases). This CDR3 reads CSARDNTGVAPLTDTQYF. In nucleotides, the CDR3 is TGCAGTGCTAGAGATAATACGGGAGTAGCCCCTCTTACAGATACGCAGTATTTT.